This T cell receptor (beta chain) was captured by sequencing in a study of T cell responses to AZD1222 COVID-19 vaccine. General observations from the study: Sampled repertoires all dated from after the peak T cell response.

The table came from immunoSEQ multiplex PCR; TCRdb's copy has only in-frame clones and leaves some out. The sample carries 160,000 or so clones, 87% recorded once. The V end lost 6 bases, the J end lost 3 bases, and 20 bases lay between the germline ends. Looked up from germline, CDR1 is MNHEY and CDR2 is SVGEGT. This CDR3 contains 16 residues. With respect to this clone: Its antigen is undetermined.

The TCR originated in an adult who received the AZD1222 COVID-19 vaccine. V usage is TRBV6-2 or TRBV6-3 and J usage is TRBJ1-1, with no clear D. The sequenced sample was peripheral blood, obtained 28 days after the second AZD1222 dose. CDR3 in amino acids: CASSLMAIMADTEAFF. CDR3 bases: TGTGCCAGCAGCTTGATGGCGATAATGGCGGACACTGAAGCTTTCTTT.